This entry lists 14 T cell receptor beta chains sequenced from one sample in a study of blood T cells in healthy people across ages. With a J-beta primer mix and a sample-barcoded 5' primer, a second PCR ran about 7 to 12 cycles. One entry per CDR3 protein results from TCRdb running MiXCR on the 5' RACE reads. The repertoire includes 600,000 to 800,000 distinct CDR3 sequences, over 40% of them detected once, and roughly 14% sits in the top ten. The sample consisted of blood. Every receptor here comes from a woman at least 80 years old in good health.

The CDR3, as DNA: TGTGCCAGCAGCACCGCCCTAGGCAATCAGCCCCAGCATTTT. It codes for CASSTALGNQPQHF. The gene calls are TRBV7-2 and TRBJ1-5; D not resolved. CDR1 and CDR2 from the germline V gene are SGHTA and FQGNSA. Trimming stripped 5 bases from V and 2 bases from J, with 10 bases between. The length of the CDR3 is 14 residues.

There are a few counts of this clonotype. Here the CDR3 DNA reads TGTGCCAGCAGTAAGGGGTGGAACACTGAAGCTTTCTTT. Amino acid sequence: CASSKGWNTEAFF. The genes are TRBV27 and TRBJ1-1; TRBD1 is a possible D gene (5 bases). CDR3 size: 13 residues. The V gene's germline CDR1 is MNHEY and CDR2 SMNVEV (reference sequence). V was pared by 5 bases and J by 1 base, with 8 bases between.

Written as DNA, the CDR3 is TGTGCCACCAGCAGAGATCGGGGAGTTTTCACAGATACGCAGTATTTT. Translating it yields CATSRDRGVFTDTQYF. The V and J genes are TRBV15 and TRBJ2-3, with a weak D call TRBD2 (5 bases). CDR1 and CDR2 from the germline V gene are LNHNV and YYDKDF (reference sequence). Trimming stripped 0 bases from V and 2 bases from J, with 12 bases between. The CDR3 contains 16 residues. Drawing the rest from reference TRBV15 and TRBJ2-3, the complete variable domain is DAMVIQNPRYQVTQFGKPVTLSCSQTLNHNVMYWYQQKSSQAPKLLFHYYDKDFNNEADTPDNFQSRRPNTSFCFLDIRSPGLGDTAMYLCATSRDRGVFTDTQYFGPGTRLTVL.

V gene TRBV7-9 combines with J gene TRBJ1-1; D perhaps matches TRBD1 (6 bases). The CDR3 loop spans 14 amino acids. Per germline, CDR1 SEHNR and CDR2 FQNEAQ (reference sequence). Trimming cost V 6 bases and J 4 bases, with 15 bases left between them. The CDR3: CASRNDRTVTEAFF. In DNA form, the CDR3 reads TGTGCCAGCAGGAACGACAGGACTGTCACTGAAGCTTTCTTT.

This clonotype was detected only a few times. This rearrangement joins TRBV9 to TRBJ2-7; maybe TRBD2 (7 bases). Germline V lookup: CDR1 SGDLS, CDR2 YYNGEE. The V end was cut by 0 bases, the J end by 4 bases, with 11 bases between. The CDR3 contains 14 residues. CDR3 DNA sequence: TGTGCCAGCAGCGTAGAGGGGGGGGCGTACGAGCAGTACTTC. Translating it yields CASSVEGGAYEQYF.

The chain combines TRBV11-2 with TRBJ1-2; TRBD1 is a possible D gene (5 bases). Trimming cost V 2 bases and J 1 base, with 11 bases left between them. This CDR3 comprises 15 residues. Germline V gives CDR1 SGHAT, CDR2 FQNNGV. This CDR3 reads CASSLSPDSNYGYTF. The DNA of the CDR3 is TGTGCCAGCAGCTTAAGTCCCGACAGTAACTATGGCTACACCTTC.

In this sample, this clonotype turned up a few times. The chain combines TRBV4-2 with TRBJ2-3, with a weak D call TRBD1 (5 bases). The CDR3 extends over 14 amino acids. In germline, CDR1 is LGHNA, CDR2 YNFKEQ. The V end lost 4 bases, the J end lost 5 bases, and 13 bases lay between the germline ends. The CDR3 loop is CASSPSPREDTQYF. CDR3 nucleotide sequence: TGTGCCAGCAGCCCGTCTCCCAGGGAAGATACGCAGTATTTT.

In its sample, this clonotype was seen many times. The chain carries TRBV5-1 and TRBJ2-1; D is uncertain. V lost 4 bases to trimming and J lost 5 bases, with 4 bases between them. Germline V CDR1 and CDR2: SGHRS, YFSETQ. This CDR3 contains 11 residues. The DNA of the CDR3 is TGCGCCAGCAGCGACCACAATGAGCAGTTCTTC. This translates into CASSDHNEQFF. The full variable domain, completed using reference TRBV5-1 and TRBJ2-1, is KAGVTQTPRYLIKTRGQQVTLSCSPISGHRSVSWYQQTPGQGLQFLFEYFSETQRNKGNFPGRFSGRQFSNSRSEMNVSTLELGDSALYLCASSDHNEQFFGPGTRLTVL.

Notes on this clonotype: A much larger clone differs by one base, so this may be a read error. This chain links TRBV28 with TRBJ2-7; TRBD1 matches 8 bases. In germline, CDR1 is MDHEN, CDR2 SYDVKM. The CDR3 totals 15 residues. CDR3 nucleotide sequence: TGTGCCCGCAGAGGGGCAGGGGGCGCTTACCACGAGCAGTACTTC. Protein product: CARRGAGGAYHEQYF.

In regard to this clonotype: The junction shows a germline mismatch at one end, possibly a read error. This rearrangement joins TRBV12-3 or TRBV12-4 to TRBJ2-5; D is ambiguous. CDR3 length equals 14 residues. CDR3 bases: TGTGCCAGCGGTTTTAGCTACAGCCAAGAGACCCAGTACTTC. This codes for CASGFSYSQETQYF.

The rearrangement joins TRBV10-3 to TRBJ2-3; TRBD2 matches at 8 bases. Trimming took 4 bases from V and 3 from J; bases not matched to a gene: 9. In germline, CDR1 is ENHRY, CDR2 SYGVKD. The CDR3 has 16 amino acids. The CDR3 nucleotides are TGTGCCATCAGTGGCAGGGGTAGCGGGACGACAGATACGCAGTATTTT. It encodes CAISGRGSGTTDTQYF.

The chain links TRBV7-9 to TRBJ1-3; 8 bases map to TRBD1. Germline CDR1 and CDR2: SEHNR and FQNEAQ (reference sequence). V was clipped by 6 bases and J by 4 bases; unmatched bases: 8. The CDR3 has 15 residues. The CDR3 region has the DNA TGTGCCAGCAGTTCAGGGGGCGCGAAGGGAAACACCATATATTTT. This translates into CASSSGGAKGNTIYF.

This rearrangement joins TRBV7-9 to TRBJ1-6; 7 positions agree with TRBD1. Germline CDR1 SEHNR, CDR2 FQNEAQ (reference sequence). The CDR3 totals 14 residues. Losses at the gene ends were 8 bases for V and 7 bases for J; bases not matched to a gene: 8. The CDR3 loop reads CASSEGAQNSPLHF. In nucleotides, the CDR3 is TGTGCCAGCTCGGAGGGGGCGCAAAATTCACCCCTCCACTTT.

The chain has TRBV3-1 and TRBJ1-5; TRBD1 might be the D (5 bases). V was trimmed by 3 bases and J by 1 base, leaving 10 bases between them. CDR3 length: 15 residues. Germline V CDR1 and CDR2: LGHDT, YNNKEL (reference sequence). CDR3: CASSQGGGSNQPQHF. The CDR3 DNA sequence: TGTGCCAGCAGCCAGGGGGGGGGGAGCAATCAGCCCCAGCATTTT.